This T cell receptor beta chain was captured in a study of shared T cell receptors in the human thymus. V gave up 2 bases and J gave up 2 bases, with 21 bases separating them. Germline V gene sequence: CDR1 LGHNT, CDR2 FRNRAP. CDR3 length equals 18 residues. TCRdb keeps only in-frame clones here, not all; method: immunoSEQ multiplex PCR. The sample holds 700,000 or so clones; 80% to 90% are singletons and the top ten take about 0.0098%. These data were likewise used in another study, on human thymus T cells. From that report: Donor material was obtained from healthy Finnish infants undergoing corrective surgery for congenital heart defects. Resections removed during corrective heart surgery provided the thymus tissue used. V and J gene usage appeared biased in thymic and blood repertoires. Unrelated people showed highly overlapping thymic repertoires, related research reported.

This TCR was recovered from a girl under three years old with a congenital heart defect. The gene calls are TRBV12-5 and TRBJ1-1, with D perhaps TRBD1 (6 bases). Sequenced: thymocytes. CDR3 amino acids: CASGLPQTGTSGNTEAFF. The DNA for the CDR3 is TGTGCTAGTGGTTTGCCCCAAACCGGGACATCGGGCAACACTGAAGCTTTCTTT.